Listed below are T cell receptor beta chains from one sample, sequenced in a study of cytomegalovirus exposure and HLA in healthy donors. Repertoires were generated with immunoSEQ multiplex PCR, while TCRdb's copy carries only in-frame clones and drops some. This repertoire shows approximately 270,000 clones, approximately 86% found once; its top ten account for about 1%. The sample comprised PBMCs. The receptors were gathered from a woman between 18 and 29 years old in good health and CMV-seronegative. The CDR3 runs from the conserved cysteine through the conserved F or W. D genes are given only for firm matches. Some rows mark clone size as missing; the rest say once, few, many or name a class of expanded clone.

clone_size: .; v_call: TRBV10-3; j_call: TRBJ1-2; d_call: TRBD1; cdr3_aa: CAISDSLTGGRGPNYGYTF; cdr3_nt: TGTGCCATCAGTGATTCCCTGACAGGGGGGCGGGGGCCTAACTATGGCTACACCTTC
clone_size: .; v_call: TRBV27; j_call: TRBJ1-1; d_call: .; cdr3_aa: CASSLRRENTEAFF; cdr3_nt: TGTGCCAGCAGTTTACGACGGGAGAACACTGAAGCTTTCTTT
clone_size: once; v_call: TRBV5-1; j_call: TRBJ1-2; d_call: TRBD1; cdr3_aa: CASSLVLSDRGSGYTF; cdr3_nt: TGCGCCAGCAGCTTGGTTTTGTCGGACAGGGGTTCTGGCTACACCTTC
clone_size: .; v_call: TRBV19; j_call: TRBJ1-2; d_call: TRBD1; cdr3_aa: CASSIQATGMVGYTF; cdr3_nt: TGTGCCAGTAGTATACAAGCGACAGGGATGGTTGGCTACACCTTC
clone_size: .; v_call: TRBV11-2; j_call: TRBJ2-7; d_call: TRBD1; cdr3_aa: CASSLDGTGSSYEQYF; cdr3_nt: TGTGCCAGCAGCTTAGACGGGACAGGAAGCTCCTACGAGCAGTACTTC
clone_size: .; v_call: TRBV30; j_call: TRBJ2-2; d_call: TRBD2; cdr3_aa: CAWRAGGSTGELFF; cdr3_nt: TGTGCCTGGCGAGCGGGGGGCAGCACCGGGGAGCTGTTTTTT
clone_size: few; v_call: TRBV5-5; j_call: TRBJ2-7; d_call: TRBD2; cdr3_aa: CASSILAGALWGQYF; cdr3_nt: TGTGCCAGCAGCATATTAGCGGGAGCCCTCTGGGGGCAGTACTTC
clone_size: .; v_call: TRBV10-3; j_call: TRBJ2-1; d_call: TRBD2; cdr3_aa: CAISGTNIYNEQFF; cdr3_nt: TGTGCCATATCCGGGACTAATATTTACAATGAGCAGTTCTTC
clone_size: .; v_call: TRBV4-1; j_call: TRBJ2-7; d_call: .; cdr3_aa: CASSQGRQGGREQYF; cdr3_nt: TGCGCCAGCAGCCAAGGCCGCCAGGGGGGACGCGAGCAGTACTTC
clone_size: .; v_call: TRBV6-5; j_call: TRBJ1-2; d_call: TRBD1; cdr3_aa: CASRGQEFGYGYTF; cdr3_nt: TGTGCCAGCAGGGGACAGGAATTTGGCTATGGCTACACCTTC
clone_size: .; v_call: TRBV27; j_call: TRBJ2-5; d_call: TRBD2; cdr3_aa: CASSLTGLAGSFAETQYF; cdr3_nt: TGTGCCAGCAGTTTAACGGGGCTAGCGGGGAGTTTTGCGGAGACCCAGTACTTC
clone_size: .; v_call: TRBV5-1; j_call: TRBJ2-7; d_call: TRBD2; cdr3_aa: CASSLADGLAVSSYEQYF; cdr3_nt: TGCGCCAGCAGCTTGGCCGATGGACTAGCGGTAAGCTCCTACGAGCAGTACTTC
clone_size: .; v_call: TRBV2; j_call: TRBJ1-5; d_call: .; cdr3_aa: CASSPGTRGNQPQHF; cdr3_nt: TGTGCCAGCAGCCCCGGGACAAGGGGCAATCAGCCCCAGCATTTT
clone_size: .; v_call: TRBV6-6; j_call: TRBJ2-7; d_call: .; cdr3_aa: CASTYRIGATYEQYF; cdr3_nt: TGTGCCAGCACCTACCGAATAGGGGCCACCTACGAGCAGTACTTC
clone_size: .; v_call: TRBV10-3; j_call: TRBJ1-2; d_call: TRBD1; cdr3_aa: CAISQQGGINYGYTF; cdr3_nt: TGTGCCATCAGCCAACAGGGGGGAATCAACTATGGCTACACCTTC
clone_size: few; v_call: TRBV6-6; j_call: TRBJ1-2; d_call: .; cdr3_aa: CASRAGDDGYTF; cdr3_nt: TGTGCCAGCAGAGCAGGGGATGATGGCTACACCTTC
clone_size: once; v_call: TRBV6-5; j_call: TRBJ1-2; d_call: TRBD1; cdr3_aa: CASSRGQGGGYTF; cdr3_nt: TGTGCCAGCAGCCGCGGACAGGGGGGAGGCTACACCTTC
clone_size: .; v_call: TRBV2; j_call: TRBJ2-7; d_call: TRBD1; cdr3_aa: CASRTTGTAYEQYF; cdr3_nt: TGTGCCAGCAGGACCACCGGGACAGCCTACGAGCAGTACTTC
clone_size: .; v_call: TRBV27; j_call: TRBJ1-2; d_call: TRBD1; cdr3_aa: CASSPGQYFYGYTF; cdr3_nt: TGTGCCAGCAGTCCGGGACAGTACTTTTATGGCTACACCTTC
clone_size: .; v_call: TRBV6-5; j_call: TRBJ1-1; d_call: .; cdr3_aa: CASSYLVLTSTEAFF; cdr3_nt: TGTGCCAGCAGTTACCTAGTCTTGACTTCCACTGAAGCTTTCTTT
clone_size: .; v_call: TRBV4-3; j_call: TRBJ2-4; d_call: .; cdr3_aa: CAIAVSRAKNIQYF; cdr3_nt: TGCGCCATCGCGGTGAGTAGGGCCAAAAACATTCAGTACTTC
clone_size: .; v_call: TRBV7-3; j_call: TRBJ1-2; d_call: .; cdr3_aa: CASSFQGSRGYTF; cdr3_nt: TGTGCCAGCAGCTTCCAGGGGTCGCGTGGCTACACCTTC
clone_size: .; v_call: TRBV4-1; j_call: TRBJ1-2; d_call: .; cdr3_aa: CASSQVPRVSYGYTF; cdr3_nt: TGCGCCAGCAGCCAAGTCCCCAGGGTCTCTTATGGCTACACCTTC
clone_size: .; v_call: TRBV27; j_call: TRBJ1-6; d_call: .; cdr3_aa: CASSLSGVGANNSPLHF; cdr3_nt: TGTGCCAGCAGTTTATCGGGTGTAGGGGCGAATAATTCACCCCTCCACTTT
clone_size: .; v_call: TRBV18; j_call: TRBJ1-5; d_call: .; cdr3_aa: CASSPYSSSGNQPQHF; cdr3_nt: TGTGCCAGCTCACCCTACAGCTCCAGTGGCAATCAGCCCCAGCATTTT
clone_size: few; v_call: TRBV29-1; j_call: TRBJ2-2; d_call: TRBD2; cdr3_aa: CSTHSGSATTGELFF; cdr3_nt: TGCAGCACACATAGCGGGAGCGCGACCACCGGGGAGCTGTTTTTT
clone_size: few; v_call: TRBV7-2; j_call: TRBJ1-2; d_call: .; cdr3_aa: CASSLGALGQLGF; cdr3_nt: TGTGCCAGCAGCTTAGGAGCATTAGGACAGCTAGGCTTC
clone_size: .; v_call: TRBV27; j_call: TRBJ1-5; d_call: .; cdr3_aa: CASSLYTANQPQHF; cdr3_nt: TGTGCCAGCAGTCTATACACCGCCAATCAGCCCCAGCATTTT
clone_size: few; v_call: TRBV19; j_call: TRBJ1-2; d_call: .; cdr3_aa: CASSIAGDYGYTF; cdr3_nt: TGTGCCAGTAGTATAGCGGGGGACTATGGCTACACCTTC
clone_size: .; v_call: TRBV2; j_call: TRBJ2-1; d_call: TRBD1; cdr3_aa: CASSEDRGHNEQFF; cdr3_nt: TGTGCCAGCAGTGAGGACAGGGGCCACAATGAGCAGTTCTTC
clone_size: .; v_call: TRBV5-4; j_call: TRBJ2-5; d_call: TRBD1; cdr3_aa: CASSSGQRQETQYF; cdr3_nt: TGTGCCAGCAGTTCGGGACAGCGACAAGAGACCCAGTACTTC
clone_size: .; v_call: TRBV19; j_call: TRBJ1-2; d_call: TRBD1; cdr3_aa: CASSLNDREGYTF; cdr3_nt: TGTGCCAGTAGCCTCAACGACAGGGAAGGCTACACCTTC
clone_size: .; v_call: TRBV5-1; j_call: TRBJ2-3; d_call: TRBD2; cdr3_aa: CASSLRLAGSTDTQYF; cdr3_nt: TGCGCCAGCAGCCTCCGACTAGCGGGGAGCACAGATACGCAGTATTTT
clone_size: .; v_call: TRBV11-2; j_call: TRBJ1-1; d_call: TRBD1; cdr3_aa: CASSTRDRVTEAFF; cdr3_nt: TGTGCCAGCAGCACCCGGGACAGGGTCACTGAAGCTTTCTTT
clone_size: .; v_call: TRBV7-8; j_call: TRBJ2-2; d_call: TRBD2; cdr3_aa: CASSLGLAGNTGELFF; cdr3_nt: TGTGCCAGCAGCCTGGGACTAGCGGGGAACACCGGGGAGCTGTTTTTT
clone_size: .; v_call: TRBV20-1; j_call: TRBJ2-7; d_call: .; cdr3_aa: CSAKDGGEQYF; cdr3_nt: TGCAGTGCTAAGGATGGAGGCGAGCAGTACTTC
clone_size: .; v_call: TRBV5-1; j_call: TRBJ2-5; d_call: .; cdr3_aa: CASSDSQETQYF; cdr3_nt: TGCGCCAGCTCGGACAGCCAAGAGACCCAGTACTTC
clone_size: .; v_call: TRBV5-1; j_call: TRBJ1-2; d_call: .; cdr3_aa: CASSPGQSSYTF; cdr3_nt: TGCGCCAGCAGCCCAGGCCAGTCCAGCTACACCTTC
clone_size: once; v_call: TRBV27; j_call: TRBJ2-2; d_call: .; cdr3_aa: CASSPRPGGNPNTGELFF; cdr3_nt: TGTGCCAGCAGTCCCCGCCCGGGGGGCAACCCGAACACCGGGGAGCTGTTTTTT
clone_size: .; v_call: TRBV14; j_call: TRBJ2-5; d_call: TRBD1; cdr3_aa: CASSVTGGSETQYF; cdr3_nt: TGTGCCAGCAGCGTCACAGGGGGCTCAGAGACCCAGTACTTC
clone_size: .; v_call: TRBV2; j_call: TRBJ2-1; d_call: .; cdr3_aa: CASSDLASSYNEQFF; cdr3_nt: TGTGCCAGCAGTGACCTAGCGAGCTCCTACAATGAGCAGTTCTTC
clone_size: .; v_call: TRBV5-1; j_call: TRBJ2-5; d_call: .; cdr3_aa: CASSLERGSGETQYF; cdr3_nt: TGCGCCAGCAGCTTGGAGAGGGGGTCAGGGGAGACCCAGTACTTC
clone_size: .; v_call: TRBV18; j_call: TRBJ2-7; d_call: TRBD1; cdr3_aa: CASSPSTGAHEQYF; cdr3_nt: TGTGCCAGCTCACCGTCCACAGGGGCGCACGAGCAGTACTTC
clone_size: once; v_call: TRBV15; j_call: TRBJ2-1; d_call: TRBD2; cdr3_aa: CATSRGLAGGHIDNEQFF; cdr3_nt: TGTGCCACCAGCAGAGGGCTAGCGGGAGGACACATCGACAATGAGCAGTTCTTC
clone_size: .; v_call: TRBV6-6; j_call: TRBJ1-1; d_call: TRBD1; cdr3_aa: CASRPDRATEAFF; cdr3_nt: TGTGCCAGCAGACCGGACAGGGCAACTGAAGCTTTCTTT
clone_size: .; v_call: TRBV7-9; j_call: TRBJ2-7; d_call: TRBD1; cdr3_aa: CASSHWTGTAKGEQYF; cdr3_nt: TGTGCCAGCAGCCATTGGACCGGGACAGCGAAGGGCGAGCAGTACTTC
clone_size: .; v_call: TRBV6-5; j_call: TRBJ2-7; d_call: TRBD2; cdr3_aa: CASSYSKLAGDYEQYF; cdr3_nt: TGTGCCAGCAGTTACTCGAAACTAGCGGGAGACTACGAGCAGTACTTC
clone_size: few; v_call: TRBV4-1; j_call: TRBJ1-5; d_call: .; cdr3_aa: CASSQGQPGNQPQHF; cdr3_nt: TGCGCCAGCAGCCAAGGACAGCCCGGGAATCAGCCCCAGCATTTT
clone_size: .; v_call: TRBV5-1; j_call: TRBJ2-5; d_call: TRBD1; cdr3_aa: CASSLGTGGPKQETQYF; cdr3_nt: TGCGCCAGCAGCTTGGGGACAGGGGGTCCCAAGCAAGAGACCCAGTACTTC
clone_size: .; v_call: TRBV5-8; j_call: TRBJ1-2; d_call: TRBD1; cdr3_aa: CASSTSGTGVGYTF; cdr3_nt: TGTGCCAGCAGCACGTCCGGGACAGGGGTTGGCTACACCTTC
clone_size: once; v_call: TRBV6-5; j_call: TRBJ1-4; d_call: .; cdr3_aa: CASSPYRPNEKLFF; cdr3_nt: TGTGCCAGCAGTCCTTACAGACCTAATGAAAAACTGTTTTTT
clone_size: .; v_call: TRBV27; j_call: TRBJ2-3; d_call: .; cdr3_aa: CASSFWGSTDTQYF; cdr3_nt: TGTGCCAGCAGTTTTTGGGGCAGCACAGATACGCAGTATTTT
clone_size: .; v_call: TRBV10-3; j_call: TRBJ2-7; d_call: TRBD1; cdr3_aa: CAIRGTGVGEQYF; cdr3_nt: TGTGCCATCAGGGGGACAGGGGTGGGTGAGCAGTACTTC
clone_size: .; v_call: TRBV7-2; j_call: TRBJ2-7; d_call: TRBD1; cdr3_aa: CASSPRTGGYEQYF; cdr3_nt: TGTGCCAGCAGCCCCCGGACAGGGGGCTACGAGCAGTACTTC
clone_size: .; v_call: TRBV19; j_call: TRBJ1-5; d_call: TRBD1; cdr3_aa: CASIPGTDDSNQPQHF; cdr3_nt: TGTGCCAGTATCCCTGGGACAGATGATAGCAATCAGCCCCAGCATTTT